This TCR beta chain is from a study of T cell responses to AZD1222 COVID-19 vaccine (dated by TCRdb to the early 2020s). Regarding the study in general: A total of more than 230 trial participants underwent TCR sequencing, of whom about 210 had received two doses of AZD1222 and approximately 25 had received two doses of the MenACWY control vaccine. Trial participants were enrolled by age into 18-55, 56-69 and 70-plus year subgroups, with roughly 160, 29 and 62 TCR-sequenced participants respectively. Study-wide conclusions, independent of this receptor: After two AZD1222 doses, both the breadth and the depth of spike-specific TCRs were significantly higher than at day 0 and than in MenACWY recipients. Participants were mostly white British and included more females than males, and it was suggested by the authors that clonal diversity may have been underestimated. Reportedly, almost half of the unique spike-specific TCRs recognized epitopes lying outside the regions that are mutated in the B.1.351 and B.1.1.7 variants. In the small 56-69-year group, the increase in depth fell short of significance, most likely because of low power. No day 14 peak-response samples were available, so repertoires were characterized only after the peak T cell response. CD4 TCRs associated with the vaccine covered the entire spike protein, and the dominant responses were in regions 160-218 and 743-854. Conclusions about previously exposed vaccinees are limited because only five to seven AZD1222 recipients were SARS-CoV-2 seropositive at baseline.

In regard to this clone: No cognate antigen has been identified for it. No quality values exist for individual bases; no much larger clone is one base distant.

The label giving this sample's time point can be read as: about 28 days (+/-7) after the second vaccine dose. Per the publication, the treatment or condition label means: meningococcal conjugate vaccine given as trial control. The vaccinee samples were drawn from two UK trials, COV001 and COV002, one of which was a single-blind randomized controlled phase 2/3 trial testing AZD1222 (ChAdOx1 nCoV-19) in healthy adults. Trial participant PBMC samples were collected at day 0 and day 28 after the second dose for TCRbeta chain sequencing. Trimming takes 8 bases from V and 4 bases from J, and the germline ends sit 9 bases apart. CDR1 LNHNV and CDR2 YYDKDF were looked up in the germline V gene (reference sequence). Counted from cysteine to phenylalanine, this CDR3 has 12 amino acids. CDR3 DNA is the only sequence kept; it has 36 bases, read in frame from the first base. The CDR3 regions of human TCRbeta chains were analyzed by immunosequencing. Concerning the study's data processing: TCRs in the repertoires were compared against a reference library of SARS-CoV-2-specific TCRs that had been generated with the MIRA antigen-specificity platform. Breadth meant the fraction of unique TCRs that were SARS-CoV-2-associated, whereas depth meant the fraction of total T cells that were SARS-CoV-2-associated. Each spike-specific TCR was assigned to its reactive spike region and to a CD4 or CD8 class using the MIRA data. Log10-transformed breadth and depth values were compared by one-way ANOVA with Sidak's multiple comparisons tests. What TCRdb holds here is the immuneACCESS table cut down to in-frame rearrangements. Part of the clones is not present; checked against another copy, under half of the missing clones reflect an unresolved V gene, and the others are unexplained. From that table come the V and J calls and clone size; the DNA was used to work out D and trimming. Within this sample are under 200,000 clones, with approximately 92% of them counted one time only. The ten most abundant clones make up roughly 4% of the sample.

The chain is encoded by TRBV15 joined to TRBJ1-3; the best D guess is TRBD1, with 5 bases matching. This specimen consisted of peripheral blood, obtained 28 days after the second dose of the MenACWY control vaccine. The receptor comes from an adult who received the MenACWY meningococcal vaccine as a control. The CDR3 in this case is CATRGTGNTIYF. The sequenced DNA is TGTGCCACCCGTGGGACCGGAAACACCATATATTTT.